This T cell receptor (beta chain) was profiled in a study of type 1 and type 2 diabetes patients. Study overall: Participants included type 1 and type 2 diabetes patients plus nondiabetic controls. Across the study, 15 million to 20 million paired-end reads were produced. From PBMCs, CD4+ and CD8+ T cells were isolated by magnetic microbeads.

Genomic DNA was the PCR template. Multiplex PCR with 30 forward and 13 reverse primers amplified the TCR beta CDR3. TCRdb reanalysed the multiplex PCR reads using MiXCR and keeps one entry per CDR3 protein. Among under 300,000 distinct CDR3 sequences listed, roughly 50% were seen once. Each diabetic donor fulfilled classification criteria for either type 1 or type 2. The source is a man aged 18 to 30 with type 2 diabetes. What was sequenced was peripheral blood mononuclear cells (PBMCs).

The CDR3 DNA sequence: TGCAGTGCTAGAGATGGGTCTGGGGCCAACGTCCTGACTTTC. The encoded protein is CSARDGSGANVLTF. The J gene is TRBJ2-6, the V gene TRBV20-1; D not certain. Germline V gene data show CDR1 as DFQATT and CDR2 as SNEGSKA (reference sequence). V was cut by 0 bases and J by 1 base, with 4 bases left in between. The CDR3 totals 14 residues.